This T cell receptor beta chain was captured by sequencing in a study of blood T cell repertoires in COVID-19. Across the study: Specimens from acute and convalescent COVID-19 originated in the United States, Italy and Spain. T cells, B-cell-depleted T cells, or PBMCs provided the cDNA or gDNA that served as material.

Original methodology: Estimation of nucleated cell counts relied on the amplification of reference gene primers. The method was immunoSEQ multiplex PCR; TCRdb's version includes in-frame clones alone and lacks a portion of them. V, J and clone size were drawn from that table, and D and trimming were deduced from the DNA. The data show some 270,000 clones, about 86% seen once. Germline CDR1 is MDHEN and CDR2 is SYDVKM. CDR3 size: 13 residues. V lost 11 bases and J 7 bases, leaving 15 bases between the germline ends. Patients at the Seattle site were enrolled during active infection and followed longitudinally.

The sample was peripheral blood. This chain links TRBV28 with TRBJ1-6, with D hard to call. The TCR originated in a person aged 70 to 85 with COVID-19, enrolled during active disease. CDR3 sequence: CASQGPSNSPLHF. The CDR3 nucleotides read TGTGCCTCCCAAGGTCCTAGCAATTCACCCCTCCACTTT.